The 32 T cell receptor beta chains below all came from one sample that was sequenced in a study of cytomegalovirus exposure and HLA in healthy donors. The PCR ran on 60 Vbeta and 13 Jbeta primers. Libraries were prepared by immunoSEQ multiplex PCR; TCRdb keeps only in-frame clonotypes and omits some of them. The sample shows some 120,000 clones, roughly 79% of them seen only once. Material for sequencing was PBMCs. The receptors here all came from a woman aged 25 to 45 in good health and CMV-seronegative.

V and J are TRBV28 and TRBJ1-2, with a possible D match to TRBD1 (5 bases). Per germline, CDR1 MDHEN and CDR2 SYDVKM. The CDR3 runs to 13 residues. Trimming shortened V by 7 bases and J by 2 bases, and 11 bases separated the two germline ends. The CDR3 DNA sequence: TGTGCCAGCACCAATCCAGGGAACTATGGCTACACCTTC. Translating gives CASTNPGNYGYTF.

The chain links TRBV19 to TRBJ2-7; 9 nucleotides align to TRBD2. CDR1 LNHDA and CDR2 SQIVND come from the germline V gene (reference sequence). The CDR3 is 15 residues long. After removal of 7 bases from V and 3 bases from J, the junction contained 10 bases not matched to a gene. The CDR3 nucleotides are TGTGCCAGTAAATATAGCGGGAGTGAAGTCTACGAGCAGTACTTC. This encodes CASKYSGSEVYEQYF. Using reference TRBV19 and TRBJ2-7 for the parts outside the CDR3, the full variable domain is DGGITQSPKYLFRKEGQNVTLSCEQNLNHDAMYWYRQDPGQGLRLIYYSQIVNDFQKGDIAEGYSVSREKKESFPLTVTSAQKNPTAFYLCASKYSGSEVYEQYFGPGTRLTVT.

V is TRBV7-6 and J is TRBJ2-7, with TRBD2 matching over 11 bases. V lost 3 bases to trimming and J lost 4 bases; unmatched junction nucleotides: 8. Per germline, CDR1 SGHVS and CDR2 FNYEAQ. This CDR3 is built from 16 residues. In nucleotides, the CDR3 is TGTGCCAGCAGCTTCGCCGGGACTAGCGGACCATACGAGCAGTACTTC. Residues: CASSFAGTSGPYEQYF.

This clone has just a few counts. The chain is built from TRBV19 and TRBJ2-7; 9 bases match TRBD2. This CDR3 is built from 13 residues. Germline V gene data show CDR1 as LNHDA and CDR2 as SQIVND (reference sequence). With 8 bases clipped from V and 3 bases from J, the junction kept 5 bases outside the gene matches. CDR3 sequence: CASSSGVIYEQYF. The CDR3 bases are TGTGCCAGTTCTAGCGGGGTCATCTACGAGCAGTACTTC.

The CDR3 nucleotides are TGTGCCAGCAGTTACGCTGGGACAGGGGTGGGAGGGCAGTACTTC. Amino acids: CASSYAGTGVGGQYF. The J gene is TRBJ2-7, the V gene TRBV6-5, with TRBD1 identical over 10 bases. The CDR3 runs to 15 residues. Germline V gene lookup returns CDR1 MNHEY and CDR2 SVGAGI. J gave up 9 bases and V 2 bases, and 10 bases lay outside the gene matches.

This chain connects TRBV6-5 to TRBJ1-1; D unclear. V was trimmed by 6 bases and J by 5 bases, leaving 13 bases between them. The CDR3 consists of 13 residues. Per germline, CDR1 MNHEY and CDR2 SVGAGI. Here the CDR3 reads CASRPPGETEAFF. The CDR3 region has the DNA TGTGCCAGCAGACCACCCGGTGAAACTGAAGCTTTCTTT.

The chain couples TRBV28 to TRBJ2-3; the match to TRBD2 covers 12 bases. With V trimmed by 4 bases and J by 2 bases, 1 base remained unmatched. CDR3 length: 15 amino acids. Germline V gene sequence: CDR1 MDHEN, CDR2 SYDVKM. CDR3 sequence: CASSWTSGTTDTQYF. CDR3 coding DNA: TGTGCCAGCAGTTGGACTAGCGGGACCACAGATACGCAGTATTTT. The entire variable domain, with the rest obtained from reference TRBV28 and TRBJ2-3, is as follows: DVKVTQSSRYLVKRTGEKVFLECVQDMDHENMFWYRQDPGLGLRLIYFSYDVKMKEKGDIPEGYSVSREKKERFSLILESASTNQTSMYLCASSWTSGTTDTQYFGPGTRLTVL.

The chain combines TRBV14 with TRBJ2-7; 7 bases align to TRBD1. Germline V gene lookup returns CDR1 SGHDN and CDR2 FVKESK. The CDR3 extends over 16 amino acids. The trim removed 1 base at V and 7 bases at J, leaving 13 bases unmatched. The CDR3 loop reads CASSQVLGGQFVEQYF. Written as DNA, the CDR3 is TGTGCCAGCAGCCAAGTATTAGGGGGACAGTTTGTGGAGCAGTACTTC. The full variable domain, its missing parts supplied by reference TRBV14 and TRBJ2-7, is EAGVTQFPSHSVIEKGQTVTLRCDPISGHDNLYWYRRVMGKEIKFLLHFVKESKQDESGMPNNRFLAERTGGTYSTLKVQPAELEDSGVYFCASSQVLGGQFVEQYFGPGTRLTVT.

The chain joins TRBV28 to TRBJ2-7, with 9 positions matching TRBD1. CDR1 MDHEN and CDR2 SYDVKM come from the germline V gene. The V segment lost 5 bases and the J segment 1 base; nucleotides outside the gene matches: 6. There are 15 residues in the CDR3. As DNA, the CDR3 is TGTGCCAGCAGTCCACAGGGGGCCCGTTCCTACGAGCAGTACTTC. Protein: CASSPQGARSYEQYF.

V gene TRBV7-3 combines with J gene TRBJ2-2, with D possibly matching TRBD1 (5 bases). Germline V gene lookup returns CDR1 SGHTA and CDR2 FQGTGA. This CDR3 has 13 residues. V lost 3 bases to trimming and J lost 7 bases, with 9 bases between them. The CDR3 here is CASSFRVDGELFF. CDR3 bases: TGTGCCAGCAGCTTCAGGGTGGACGGGGAGCTGTTTTTT.

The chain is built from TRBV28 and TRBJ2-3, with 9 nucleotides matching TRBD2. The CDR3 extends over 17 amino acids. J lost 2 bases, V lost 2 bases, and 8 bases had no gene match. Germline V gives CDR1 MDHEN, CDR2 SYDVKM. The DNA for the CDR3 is TGTGCCAGCAGTTTAAGAGCCCTAGCGGGACTCACAGATACGCAGTATTTT. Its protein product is CASSLRALAGLTDTQYF.

The CDR3 sequence: CASSPPGLAGAYYEQYF. For the CDR3, the DNA is TGTGCCAGCTCACCCCCCGGACTAGCGGGAGCATATTACGAGCAGTACTTC. The chain recombines TRBV18 with TRBJ2-7; 13 nucleotides match TRBD2. The CDR3 covers 17 residues. CDR1 is KGHSH, CDR2 LQKENI, per germline. V trimming: 3 bases; J trimming: 4 bases; junction bases outside the gene matches: 9.

CDR3 sequence (DNA): TGTGCCAGCAGCTGGGAAGGACAGGGTCCCTACGAGCAGTACTTC. Amino acids: CASSWEGQGPYEQYF. The rearrangement joins TRBV5-6 to TRBJ2-7; 8 nucleotides line up with TRBD1. The germline CDR1 and CDR2 sequences are SGHDT and YYEEEE. This CDR3 contains 15 residues. Trimming at V came to 3 bases and at J to 2 bases, leaving 7 bases not matched to a gene.

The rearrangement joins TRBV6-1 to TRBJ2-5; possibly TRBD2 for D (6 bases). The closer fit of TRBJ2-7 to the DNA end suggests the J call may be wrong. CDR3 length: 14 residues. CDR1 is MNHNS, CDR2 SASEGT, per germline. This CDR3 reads CASSARDSYYEQYF. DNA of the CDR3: TGTGCCAGCAGTGCCCGGGACTCATACTACGAGCAGTACTTC.

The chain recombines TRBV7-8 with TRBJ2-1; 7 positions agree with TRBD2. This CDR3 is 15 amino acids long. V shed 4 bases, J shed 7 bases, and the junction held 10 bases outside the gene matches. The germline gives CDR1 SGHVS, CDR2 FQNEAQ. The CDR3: CASSWARGRRNEQFF. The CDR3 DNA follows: TGTGCCAGCAGCTGGGCGCGGGGGAGGAGGAATGAGCAGTTCTTC. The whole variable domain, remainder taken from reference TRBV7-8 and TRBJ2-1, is GAGVSQSPRYKVAKRGQDVALRCDPISGHVSLFWYQQALGQGPEFLTYFQNEAQLDKSGLPSDRFFAERPEGSVSTLKIQRTQQEDSAVYLCASSWARGRRNEQFFGPGTRLTVL.

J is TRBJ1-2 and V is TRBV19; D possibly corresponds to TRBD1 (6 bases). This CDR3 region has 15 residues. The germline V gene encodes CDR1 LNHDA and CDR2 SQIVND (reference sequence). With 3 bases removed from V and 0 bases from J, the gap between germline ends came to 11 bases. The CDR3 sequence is CASSMGHPTNYGYTF. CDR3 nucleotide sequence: TGTGCCAGTAGTATGGGACACCCTACTAACTATGGCTACACCTTC. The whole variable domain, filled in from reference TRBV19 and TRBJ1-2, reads DGGITQSPKYLFRKEGQNVTLSCEQNLNHDAMYWYRQDPGQGLRLIYYSQIVNDFQKGDIAEGYSVSREKKESFPLTVTSAQKNPTAFYLCASSMGHPTNYGYTFGSGTRLTVV.

The CDR3 here is CASSPRGRSGYNEQFF. CDR3 nucleotides: TGTGCCAGCAGCCCCAGGGGGCGATCGGGCTACAATGAGCAGTTCTTC. This chain links TRBV14 with TRBJ2-1; 8 nucleotides match TRBD1. The CDR3 sequence is 16 residues long. Germline values: CDR1 SGHDN, CDR2 FVKESK. V gave up 4 bases and J gave up 3 bases; unmatched junction bases: 8.

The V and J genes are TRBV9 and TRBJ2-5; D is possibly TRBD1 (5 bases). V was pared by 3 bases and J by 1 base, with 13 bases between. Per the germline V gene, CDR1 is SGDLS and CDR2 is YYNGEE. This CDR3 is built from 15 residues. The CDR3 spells CASSALTAVQETQYF. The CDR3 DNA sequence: TGTGCCAGCAGCGCCTTGACAGCCGTCCAAGAGACCCAGTACTTC.

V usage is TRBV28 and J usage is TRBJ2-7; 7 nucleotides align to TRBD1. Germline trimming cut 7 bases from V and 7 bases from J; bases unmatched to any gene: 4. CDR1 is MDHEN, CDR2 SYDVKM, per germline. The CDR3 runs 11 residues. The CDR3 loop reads CASNNRGEQYF. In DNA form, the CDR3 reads TGTGCCAGCAATAACAGGGGTGAGCAGTACTTC.

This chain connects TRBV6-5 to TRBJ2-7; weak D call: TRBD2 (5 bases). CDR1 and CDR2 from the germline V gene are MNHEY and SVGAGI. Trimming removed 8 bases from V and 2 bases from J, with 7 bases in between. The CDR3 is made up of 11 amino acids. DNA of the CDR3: TGTGCCAGCCGGGGAACCTACGAGCAGTACTTC. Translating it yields CASRGTYEQYF.

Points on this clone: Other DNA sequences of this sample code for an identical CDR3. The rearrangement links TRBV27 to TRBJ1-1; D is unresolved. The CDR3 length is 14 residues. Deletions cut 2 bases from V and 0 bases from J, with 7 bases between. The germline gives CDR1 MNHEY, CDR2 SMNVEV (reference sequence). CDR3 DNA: TGTGCCAGCAGTTTAGGGCACATGAACACTGAAGCTTTCTTT. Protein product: CASSLGHMNTEAFF.

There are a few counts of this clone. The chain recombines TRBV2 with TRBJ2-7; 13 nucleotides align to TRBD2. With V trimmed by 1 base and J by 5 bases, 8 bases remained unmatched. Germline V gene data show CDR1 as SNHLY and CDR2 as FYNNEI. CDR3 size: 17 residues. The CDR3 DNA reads TGTGCCAGCAGTGAAGGTGGACTAGCGGGAGAGAGGGACGAGCAGTACTTC. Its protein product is CASSEGGLAGERDEQYF.

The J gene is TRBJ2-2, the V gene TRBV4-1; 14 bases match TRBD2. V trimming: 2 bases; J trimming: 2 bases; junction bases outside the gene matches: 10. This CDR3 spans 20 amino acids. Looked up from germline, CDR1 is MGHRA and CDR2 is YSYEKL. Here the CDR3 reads CASSQPLGTSGSKNTGELFF. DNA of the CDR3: TGCGCCAGCAGCCAACCTTTGGGGACTAGCGGGAGTAAAAACACCGGGGAGCTGTTTTTT.

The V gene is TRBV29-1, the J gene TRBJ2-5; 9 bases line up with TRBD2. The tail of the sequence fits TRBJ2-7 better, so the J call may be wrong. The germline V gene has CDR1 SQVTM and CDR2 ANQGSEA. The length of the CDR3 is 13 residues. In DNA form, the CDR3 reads TGCAGCGTTGGATTTAGCGGGAGCTACGAGCAGTACTTC. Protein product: CSVGFSGSYEQYF.

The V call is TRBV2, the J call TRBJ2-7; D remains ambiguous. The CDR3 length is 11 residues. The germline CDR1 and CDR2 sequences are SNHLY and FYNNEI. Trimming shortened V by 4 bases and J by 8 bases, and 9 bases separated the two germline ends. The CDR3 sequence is CASSAEIKQYF. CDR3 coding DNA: TGTGCCAGCAGTGCCGAGATCAAGCAGTACTTC.

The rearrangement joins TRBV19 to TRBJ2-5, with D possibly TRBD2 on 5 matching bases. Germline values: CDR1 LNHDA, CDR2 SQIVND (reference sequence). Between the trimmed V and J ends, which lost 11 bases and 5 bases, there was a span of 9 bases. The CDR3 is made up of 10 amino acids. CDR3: CAAGRETQYF. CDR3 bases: TGTGCCGCGGGTAGGGAGACCCAGTACTTC.

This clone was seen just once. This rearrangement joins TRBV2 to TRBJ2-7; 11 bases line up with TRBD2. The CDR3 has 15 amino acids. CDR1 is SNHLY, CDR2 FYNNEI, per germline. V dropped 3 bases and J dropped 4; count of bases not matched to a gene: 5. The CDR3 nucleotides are TGTGCCAGCAGTGACCCAACTAGCGGGAGTTACGAGCAGTACTTC. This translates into CASSDPTSGSYEQYF.

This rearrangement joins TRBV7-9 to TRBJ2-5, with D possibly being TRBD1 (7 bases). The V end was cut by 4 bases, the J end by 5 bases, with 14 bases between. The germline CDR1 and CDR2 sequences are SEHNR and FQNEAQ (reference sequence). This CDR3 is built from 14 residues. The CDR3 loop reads CASSWDSRGETQYF. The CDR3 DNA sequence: TGTGCCAGCAGCTGGGACAGCCGGGGGGAGACCCAGTACTTC. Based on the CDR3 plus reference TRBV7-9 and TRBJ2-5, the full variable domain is DTGVSQNPRHKITKRGQNVTFRCDPISEHNRLYWYRQTLGQGPEFLTYFQNEAQLEKSRLLSDRFSAERPKGSFSTLEIQRTEQGDSAMYLCASSWDSRGETQYFGPGTRLLVL.

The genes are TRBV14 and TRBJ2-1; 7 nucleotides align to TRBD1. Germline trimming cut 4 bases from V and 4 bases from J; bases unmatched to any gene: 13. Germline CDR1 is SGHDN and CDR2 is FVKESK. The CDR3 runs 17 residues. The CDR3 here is CASSPRVGQVLYNEQFF. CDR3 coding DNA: TGTGCCAGCAGCCCACGTGTCGGACAGGTACTTTACAATGAGCAGTTCTTC.

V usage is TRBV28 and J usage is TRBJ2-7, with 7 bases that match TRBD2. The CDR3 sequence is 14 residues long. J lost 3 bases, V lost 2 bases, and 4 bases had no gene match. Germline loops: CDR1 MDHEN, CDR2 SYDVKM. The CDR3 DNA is TGTGCCAGCAGTTTAGCGGGAGACTACTACGAGCAGTACTTC. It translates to CASSLAGDYYEQYF.

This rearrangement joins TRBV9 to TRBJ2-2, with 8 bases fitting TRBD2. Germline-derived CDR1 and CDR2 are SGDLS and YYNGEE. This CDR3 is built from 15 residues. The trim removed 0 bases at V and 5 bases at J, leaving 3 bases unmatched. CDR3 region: CASSVEIAGTGELFF. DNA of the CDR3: TGTGCCAGCAGCGTAGAGATAGCGGGGACCGGGGAGCTGTTTTTT.

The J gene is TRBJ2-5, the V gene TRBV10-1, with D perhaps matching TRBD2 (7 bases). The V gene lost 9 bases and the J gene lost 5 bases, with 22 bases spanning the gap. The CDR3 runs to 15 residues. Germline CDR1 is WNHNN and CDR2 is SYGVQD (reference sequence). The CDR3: CARYSGREGEETQYF. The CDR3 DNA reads TGCGCCAGATACAGCGGAAGGGAGGGGGAGGAGACCCAGTACTTC.